The T cell receptor (beta chain) under discussion was sequenced for a study of blood T cell repertoires in COVID-19. Overall study context: Donors in the United States, Italy and Spain gave samples during acute or convalescent COVID-19. Sources were T cells, B-cell-depleted T cells, or PBMCs; the material itself was cDNA or gDNA.

In the original processing: The assay estimated nucleated cells by amplifying reference gene primers. Clones were read by immunoSEQ multiplex PCR, and TCRdb kept only the in-frame ones, dropping some. V, J and clone size are taken as reported in that table, and D and trimming were inferred from the DNA itself. The data show about 79,000 clones, around 88% seen once. This CDR3 spans 15 amino acids. Trimming shortened V by 0 bases and J by 0 bases, and 8 bases separated the two germline ends. Germline CDR1 SGHRS, CDR2 YFSETQ. V gene TRBV5-1 combines with J gene TRBJ2-3; no clear D. This clonotype was obtained from a man between 65 and 85 years old with active or convalescent COVID-19. What was sequenced was peripheral blood. The CDR3 DNA sequence: TGCGCCAGCAGCTTGGCCCCTTCTAGCACAGATACGCAGTATTTT. This translates into CASSLAPSSTDTQYF.